The clone carrying this TCR beta chain was detected many times. This specimen belongs to a study of molecular identifiers for immune sequencing clone quantification. The CDR3 loop spans 13 amino acids. V dropped 7 bases and J dropped 6 bases, with 18 bases sitting between them. Germline values: CDR1 SQVTM, CDR2 ANQGSEA. Each CDR3 protein is one row after TCRdb ran MiXCR on the PCR reads. The sample has around 460,000 distinct CDR3 sequences; around 23% are singletons. This sequence joins TRBV29-1 and TRBJ1-1, with a possible D match to TRBD1 (5 bases). The TCR comes from a human donor in good health. Some libraries in this study had Jurkat cell RNA spiked in. The sample was naive CD8+ T cells from blood, with Jurkat cell RNA spiked in. This sample's subset: FACS-sorted CD8+CD4-CCR7+CD45RA+ naive T cells. The CDR3 DNA is TGCAGCGGCAATTTGGGGGTTAAGCCTGAAGCTTTCTTT. This encodes CSGNLGVKPEAFF. Supplemented by reference TRBV29-1 and TRBJ1-1, the full variable domain reads SAVISQKPSRDICQRGTSLTIQCQVDSQVTMMFWYRQQPGQSLTLIATANQGSEATYESGFVIDKFPISRPNLTFSTLTVSNMSPEDSSIYLCSGNLGVKPEAFFGQGTRLTVV.